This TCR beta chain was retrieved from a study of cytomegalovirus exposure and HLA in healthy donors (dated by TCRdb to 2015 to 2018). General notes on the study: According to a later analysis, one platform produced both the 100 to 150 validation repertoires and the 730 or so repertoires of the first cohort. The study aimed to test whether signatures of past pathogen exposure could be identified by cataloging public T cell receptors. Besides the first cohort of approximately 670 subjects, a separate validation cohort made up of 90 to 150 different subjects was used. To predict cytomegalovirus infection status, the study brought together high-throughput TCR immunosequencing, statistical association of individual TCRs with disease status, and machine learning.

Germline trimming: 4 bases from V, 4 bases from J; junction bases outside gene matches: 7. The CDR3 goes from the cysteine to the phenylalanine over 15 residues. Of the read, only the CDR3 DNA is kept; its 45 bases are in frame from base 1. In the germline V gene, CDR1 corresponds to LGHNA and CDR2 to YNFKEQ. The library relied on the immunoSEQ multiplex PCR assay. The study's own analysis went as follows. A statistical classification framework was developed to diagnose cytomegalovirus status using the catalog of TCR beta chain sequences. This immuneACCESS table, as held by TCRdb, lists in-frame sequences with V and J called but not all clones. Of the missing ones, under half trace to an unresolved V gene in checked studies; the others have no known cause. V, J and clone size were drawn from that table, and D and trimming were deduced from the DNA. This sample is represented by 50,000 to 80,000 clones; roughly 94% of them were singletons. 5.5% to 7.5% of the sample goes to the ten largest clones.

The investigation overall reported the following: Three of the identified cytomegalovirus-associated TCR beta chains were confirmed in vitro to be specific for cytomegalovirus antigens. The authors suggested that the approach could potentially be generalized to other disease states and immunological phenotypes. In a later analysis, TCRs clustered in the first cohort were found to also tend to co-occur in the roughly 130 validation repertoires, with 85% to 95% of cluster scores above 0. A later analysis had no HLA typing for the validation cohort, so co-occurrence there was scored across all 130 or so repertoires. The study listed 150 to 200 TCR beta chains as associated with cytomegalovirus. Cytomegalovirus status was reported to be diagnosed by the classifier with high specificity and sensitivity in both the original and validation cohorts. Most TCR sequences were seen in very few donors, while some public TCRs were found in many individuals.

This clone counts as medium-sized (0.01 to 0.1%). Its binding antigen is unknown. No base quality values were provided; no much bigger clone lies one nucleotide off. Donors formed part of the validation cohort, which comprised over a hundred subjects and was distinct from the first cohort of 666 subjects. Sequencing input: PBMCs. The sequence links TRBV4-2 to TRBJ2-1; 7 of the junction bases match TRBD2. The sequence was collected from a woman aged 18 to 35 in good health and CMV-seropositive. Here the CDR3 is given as CASSRVVGGYNEQFF. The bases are TGTGCCAGCAGCCGCGTTGTGGGAGGGTACAATGAGCAGTTCTTC.